These 23 T cell receptor beta chains were all obtained from the same sample, sequenced in a study of T cell repertoires in cytomegalovirus infection (dated by TCRdb to about 2019). Their antigens are not known. Reading the label with the study, this specimen's treatment or condition is: in vitro stimulation with specific CMV peptide epitopes to enrich CMV-specific T cells. Data came from an Illumina HiSeq 1500. TCRdb reanalyzed the raw reads on its own, using fastp at Q25 for trimming and MiXCR for clone calling, and kept in-frame beta chains. Rows with a matching CDR3 protein are joined into one entry that keeps the most common DNA and genes. The sample table holds around 300,000 distinct CDR3 sequences, of which 22% were seen once. 15% to 20% of the sample comes from the top ten. The sample was cultured PBMCs, taken from culture after CMV antigen stimulation. Source of these receptors: a human donor in good health (CMV status not recorded). Some clones in this sample may be carry-over from other donors' samples.

The chain carries TRBV28 and TRBJ2-7, with TRBD2 as a possible D gene (6 bases). The CDR3 totals 11 residues. From germline, CDR1 is MDHEN and CDR2 SYDVKM. The V gene lost 10 bases and the J gene lost 3 bases, with 10 bases spanning the gap. The CDR3 protein is CATRGSYEQYF. The CDR3 DNA reads as TGTGCCACCCGGGGGAGCTACGAGCAGTACTTC.

This clonotype was detected a few times. The chain uses TRBV12-3 or TRBV12-4 and TRBJ2-1, with D uncertain. Trimming stripped 3 bases from V and 9 bases from J, with 15 bases between. CDR3 length: 14 amino acids. The CDR3, as DNA: TGTGCCAGCAGTTTTGGGCTACCGGCCAGTGAGCAGTTCTTC. It yields the protein CASSFGLPASEQFF.

The CDR3 sequence is CASSERGRSDSPLHF. The CDR3 region has the DNA TGTGCCAGCAGTGAAAGGGGCCGATCTGATTCACCCCTCCACTTT. The gene calls are TRBV2 and TRBJ1-6, with D perhaps TRBD1 (5 bases). There are 15 residues in the CDR3. Trimming took off 2 bases at V and 8 bases at J, with 13 bases between the two ends. The germline V gene encodes CDR1 SNHLY and CDR2 FYNNEI.

The V and J genes are TRBV12-3 or TRBV12-4 and TRBJ2-1, with 9 positions matching TRBD1. The CDR3 consists of 17 residues. With V trimmed by 5 bases and J by 7 bases, 15 bases remained unmatched. CDR3 DNA: TGTGCCAGCAGTCCCCGAACCGTGACAGGGGGGAGGAATGAGCAGTTCTTC. It codes for CASSPRTVTGGRNEQFF.

This chain links TRBV28 with TRBJ2-1; D not certain. Per germline, CDR1 MDHEN and CDR2 SYDVKM. With 4 bases removed from V and 8 bases from J, the gap between germline ends came to 9 bases. The CDR3 is 12 residues long. CDR3 nucleotide sequence: TGTGCCAGCAGTTCTGTCGACGATGAGCAGTTCTTC. It yields the protein CASSSVDDEQFF. The whole variable domain, remainder taken from reference TRBV28 and TRBJ2-1, is DVKVTQSSRYLVKRTGEKVFLECVQDMDHENMFWYRQDPGLGLRLIYFSYDVKMKEKGDIPEGYSVSREKKERFSLILESASTNQTSMYLCASSSVDDEQFFGPGTRLTVL.

In DNA form, the CDR3 reads TGCGCCAGCAGCCAAGATCTTACGGGGCGGGAGTTCAATGAGCAGTTCTTC. This codes for CASSQDLTGREFNEQFF. This sequence joins TRBV4-3 and TRBJ2-1; 7 nucleotides match TRBD2. There are 17 residues in the CDR3. Germline CDR1 LGHNA, CDR2 YSLEER. Trimming at V came to 0 bases and at J to 6 bases, leaving 11 bases not matched to a gene.

The sample holds a few counts of this clonotype. The genes are TRBV4-3 and TRBJ2-5; D unresolved. The CDR3 extends over 15 amino acids. Per germline, CDR1 LGHNA and CDR2 YSLEER. Trimming took off 2 bases at V and 2 bases at J, with 12 bases between the two ends. As DNA, the CDR3 is TGCGCCAGCAGCCAAATTCAGCGCTCGCAAGAGACCCAGTACTTC. It is translated as CASSQIQRSQETQYF.

This clonotype was observed many times. The rearrangement uses TRBV7-3 and TRBJ2-1; D may be TRBD2 (6 bases). The CDR3 totals 16 residues. Deletions cut 0 bases from V and 0 bases from J, with 9 bases between. The germline gives CDR1 SGHTA, CDR2 FQGTGA. CDR3 in DNA: TGTGCCAGCAGCTTAACGGCGGGGTTCTCCTACAATGAGCAGTTCTTC. It yields the protein CASSLTAGFSYNEQFF.

This clonotype appeared a few times. This chain links TRBV7-9 with TRBJ2-7; weak D call: TRBD2 (6 bases). V lost 5 bases to trimming and J lost 4 bases, with 18 bases between them. This CDR3 comprises 15 residues. The germline V gene has CDR1 SEHNR and CDR2 FQNEAQ (reference sequence). Here the CDR3 reads CASSQRTEGKYEQYF. CDR3 nucleotides: TGTGCCAGCAGCCAACGGACGGAGGGAAAATACGAGCAGTACTTC.

This chain uses TRBV29-1 with TRBJ1-3; D is undetermined. The CDR3 loop spans 13 amino acids. The V and J ends lost 4 bases and 0 bases respectively, with 7 bases between them. From germline, CDR1 is SQVTM and CDR2 ANQGSEA. In DNA, the CDR3 is TGCAGCGTTGGTTCAGCCTCTGGAAACACCATATATTTT. This encodes CSVGSASGNTIYF.

The gene calls are TRBV4-1 and TRBJ1-5; perhaps TRBD1 as D (6 bases). V dropped 3 bases and J dropped 0 bases, with 9 bases sitting between them. The germline V gene has CDR1 MGHRA and CDR2 YSYEKL. The length of the CDR3 is 15 residues. CDR3 DNA sequence: TGCGCCAGCAGCCAGACGGGACATAGCAATCAGCCCCAGCATTTT. Encoded protein: CASSQTGHSNQPQHF.

In its sample, this clonotype was seen many times. The chain links TRBV7-6 to TRBJ2-7, with D tentatively TRBD1 (6 bases). Trimming stripped 4 bases from V and 4 bases from J, with 11 bases between. Germline CDR1 reads SGHVS; CDR2 reads FNYEAQ. The CDR3 has 13 residues. The CDR3 DNA is TGTGCCAGCAGCTCAAGAGGGGGATACGAGCAGTACTTC. Its translation is CASSSRGGYEQYF.

This clonotype turned up a few times. This chain connects TRBV6-1 to TRBJ2-5; TRBD1 agrees at 7 bases. Germline assignment: CDR1 MNHNS and CDR2 SASEGT. This CDR3 has 14 amino acids. After removal of 5 bases from V and 5 bases from J, the junction contained 8 bases not matched to a gene. This CDR3 reads CASSFNRGRETQYF. DNA for the CDR3: TGTGCCAGCAGTTTTAACAGGGGCCGGGAGACCCAGTACTTC.

This chain uses TRBV4-2 with TRBJ2-3; TRBD2 agrees at 8 bases. This CDR3 comprises 17 residues. With V trimmed by 1 base and J by 5 bases, 11 bases remained unmatched. The germline V gene has CDR1 LGHNA and CDR2 YNFKEQ. The CDR3 region has the DNA TGTGCCAGCAGCCAAGGGGCGGGAGGCGTTTGGGGAGATACGCAGTATTTT. Protein sequence: CASSQGAGGVWGDTQYF.

The gene calls are TRBV7-2 and TRBJ2-5; no reliable D call. CDR1 is SGHTA, CDR2 FQGNSA, per germline. The CDR3 consists of 14 residues. V lost 1 base and J 7 bases, leaving 13 bases between the germline ends. The CDR3: CASSLDRFSGTQYF. CDR3 bases: TGTGCCAGCAGCTTAGACAGATTTTCAGGGACCCAGTACTTC.

This clonotype occurred many times. The chain is built from TRBV6-1 and TRBJ1-1; D uncertain. Trimming removed 5 bases at V and 0 bases at J, with 7 bases between. Germline values: CDR1 MNHNS, CDR2 SASEGT. The CDR3 runs to 13 residues. The CDR3 DNA sequence: TGTGCCAGCAGTTTATTAATGAACACTGAAGCTTTCTTT. Encoded protein: CASSLLMNTEAFF.

DNA of the CDR3: TGTGCCAGCAGCCAATCGGGGGTGGTCGTCACTGAAGCTTTCTTT. Amino acid sequence: CASSQSGVVVTEAFF. V is TRBV6-1 and J is TRBJ1-1; tentative D call: TRBD1 (5 bases). V was trimmed by 6 bases and J by 4 bases, leaving 18 bases between them. The CDR3 runs 15 residues. Germline V gene data show CDR1 as MNHNS and CDR2 as SASEGT.

This clonotype was seen repeatedly, ten times or more. V usage is TRBV4-3 and J usage is TRBJ2-2; 8 bases align to TRBD1. The J segment lost 1 base and the V segment lost 4 bases, leaving 5 bases of the junction unmatched. This CDR3 has 16 amino acids. Germline V gene data show CDR1 as LGHNA and CDR2 as YSLEER. In DNA, the CDR3 is TGCGCCAGCAGCCTTCGGACAGGGCTGAACACCGGGGAGCTGTTTTTT. This translates into CASSLRTGLNTGELFF.

This clonotype showed up just a few times. The chain uses TRBV7-4 and TRBJ2-3; no reliable D call. The CDR3 is 15 amino acids. Trimming pared 5 bases from V and 1 base from J, leaving 13 bases between. Germline V CDR1 and CDR2: SGHVT, SQSDAQ. The CDR3 is CASSKYTRGTDTQYF. The CDR3, as DNA: TGTGCCAGCAGCAAGTACACGAGAGGCACAGATACGCAGTATTTT. Drawing the rest from reference TRBV7-4 and TRBJ2-3, the complete variable domain is GAGVSQSPRYKVAKRGRDVALRCDSISGHVTLYWYRQTLGQGSEVLTYSQSDAQRDKSGRPSGRFSAERPERSVSTLKIQRTEQGDSAVYLCASSKYTRGTDTQYFGPGTRLTVL.

The chain joins TRBV7-6 to TRBJ1-2, with 7 nucleotides matching TRBD1. This CDR3 spans 16 amino acids. J was trimmed by 6 bases and V by 3 bases; bases with no gene match: 13. Germline V CDR1 and CDR2: SGHVS, FNYEAQ. The CDR3 protein is CASSLSNAFTGDGYTF. For the CDR3, the DNA is TGTGCCAGCAGCTTGTCAAACGCATTTACAGGGGATGGCTACACCTTC.

This clonotype was found many times. This chain joins TRBV11-2 and TRBJ2-5; D may correspond to TRBD1 or TRBD2 (5 bases each). The CDR3 has 14 residues. The germline gives CDR1 SGHAT, CDR2 FQNNGV. Trimming removed 1 base at V and 4 bases at J, with 10 bases between. CDR3 protein: CASSLAGPVETQYF. The CDR3 region has the DNA TGTGCCAGCAGCTTAGCGGGGCCAGTAGAGACCCAGTACTTC.

The V call is TRBV7-2, the J call TRBJ2-3; 9 bases are a match to TRBD1. Germline assignment: CDR1 SGHTA and CDR2 FQGNSA. The V and J ends lost 4 bases and 5 bases, in that order; junction bases with no gene match: 4. The CDR3 loop spans 14 amino acids. The chain's CDR3 is CASSSDRGQDTQYF. The CDR3 DNA is TGTGCCAGCAGCTCGGACAGGGGACAAGATACGCAGTATTTT.

This clonotype has more than one count but fewer than ten. The chain is built from TRBV12-3 or TRBV12-4 and TRBJ2-7, with TRBD2 identical over 9 bases. CDR3 length equals 15 residues. Trimming cost V 1 base and J 7 bases; bases outside gene matches: 8. CDR3 residues: CASSLDQAGGQEQYV. The DNA of the CDR3 is TGTGCCAGCAGTTTAGACCAAGCGGGAGGCCAGGAGCAGTACGTC.